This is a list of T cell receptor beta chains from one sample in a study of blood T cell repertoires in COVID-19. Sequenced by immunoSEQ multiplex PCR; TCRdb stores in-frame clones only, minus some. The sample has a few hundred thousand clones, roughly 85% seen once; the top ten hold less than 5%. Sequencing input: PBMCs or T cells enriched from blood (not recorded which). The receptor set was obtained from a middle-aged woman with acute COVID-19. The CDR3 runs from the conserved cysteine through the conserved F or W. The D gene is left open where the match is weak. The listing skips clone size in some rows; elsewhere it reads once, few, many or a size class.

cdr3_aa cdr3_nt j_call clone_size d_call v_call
CASKGVGSNQPQHF TGTGCCAGTAAGGGGGTAGGTAGCAATCAGCCCCAGCATTTT TRBJ1-5 NA NA TRBV19
CASSPLISIPPLHF TGTGCCAGCAGTCCTCTAATTTCCATCCCACCCCTCCACTTT TRBJ1-6 NA NA TRBV28
CASSLRQPSGGAADTQYF TGCGCCAGCAGCCTCAGGCAGCCTAGCGGGGGTGCGGCAGATACGCAGTATTTT TRBJ2-3 NA TRBD2 TRBV4-3
CASSLEGFPWQPQHF TGCGCCAGCAGCTTGGAGGGGTTCCCTTGGCAGCCCCAGCATTTT TRBJ1-5 NA NA TRBV5-1
CASSVRGNEQYF TGTGCCAGCAGCGTCAGGGGGAACGAGCAGTACTTC TRBJ2-7 NA TRBD1 TRBV28
CATSDSGTGFYEQYF TGTGCCACCAGTGATTCCGGGACAGGATTCTACGAGCAGTACTTC TRBJ2-7 NA TRBD1 TRBV24-1
CASASGGDYEQYF TGTGCCAGCGCATCGGGAGGCGACTACGAGCAGTACTTC TRBJ2-7 NA TRBD2 TRBV28
CASIFHLRVLRIRTRAFYEQYF TGTGCCAGCATATTCCACCTGAGGGTCCTCAGAATTAGGACTAGGGCCTTTTACGAGCAGTACTTC TRBJ2-7 NA TRBD2 TRBV28
CASSQGSGKKFF TGTGCCAGCAGCCAAGGTTCCGGGAAGAAGTTCTTC TRBJ2-1 NA NA TRBV14
CASSQTGSSGNTIYF TGTGCCAGCAGCCAGACAGGGAGCTCTGGAAACACCATATATTTT TRBJ1-3 NA TRBD1 TRBV7-9
CASSTDRGAGLAGGSSYNEQFF TGTGCCAGTAGTACGGACAGGGGTGCGGGACTAGCGGGAGGGAGCTCCTACAATGAGCAGTTCTTC TRBJ2-1 NA TRBD2 TRBV19
CASSQDTKSYGYTF TGTGCCAGCAGTCAGGACACAAAGTCCTATGGCTACACCTTC TRBJ1-2 NA NA TRBV2
CASSSAGAGYGYTF TGTGCCAGCAGCTCGGCAGGGGCGGGCTATGGCTACACCTTC TRBJ1-2 NA NA TRBV5-4
CASSYSGQGGYEQYF TGTGCCAGCAGTTACTCGGGACAGGGAGGCTACGAGCAGTACTTC TRBJ2-7 NA TRBD1 TRBV6-5
CASSYDREVNYGYTF TGTGCCAGCAGTTACGACAGAGAGGTTAACTATGGCTACACCTTC TRBJ1-2 NA NA TRBV6-2/TRBV6-3
CASSYLTGGAGELFF TGTGCCAGCAGTTACTTGACAGGGGGAGCCGGGGAGCTGTTTTTT TRBJ2-2 NA TRBD1 TRBV6-5
CAWRSNSLFAGDYNEQFF TGTGCCTGGCGGAGTAACTCCCTTTTTGCGGGAGACTACAATGAGCAGTTCTTC TRBJ2-1 NA TRBD2 TRBV30
CASSQNSYNEQFF TGTGCCAGCAGCCAAAACTCTTACAATGAGCAGTTCTTC TRBJ2-1 NA NA TRBV3-1/TRBV3-2
CASSPFGGTGNTIYF TGTGCCAGCAGTCCCTTCGGAGGGACTGGAAACACCATATATTTT TRBJ1-3 NA NA TRBV27
CASSLGQGYTEAFF TGTGCCAGCAGCTTAGGTCAGGGATACACTGAAGCTTTCTTT TRBJ1-1 NA NA TRBV7-9
CASRSIQGDEKLFF TGTGCCAGCAGATCTATCCAGGGGGACGAAAAACTGTTTTTT TRBJ1-4 NA TRBD1 TRBV6-5
CASSLRQGSGELFF TGTGCCAGCAGCTTAAGACAGGGGAGCGGGGAGCTGTTTTTT TRBJ2-2 NA TRBD1 TRBV7-9
CSGSGGPSPTYEQYF TGCAGCGGTTCAGGGGGACCTAGCCCTACCTACGAGCAGTACTTC TRBJ2-7 NA TRBD1 TRBV29-1
CASRQSGNQPQHF TGCGCCAGCAGACAGTCAGGCAATCAGCCCCAGCATTTT TRBJ1-5 NA NA TRBV23-1
CAISDGPALAKNIQYF TGTGCCATCAGTGATGGTCCAGCGCTAGCCAAAAACATTCAGTACTTC TRBJ2-4 NA NA TRBV10-3
CSAARAGIGNTIYF TGCAGCGCTGCAAGGGCGGGTATTGGAAACACCATATATTTT TRBJ1-3 NA NA TRBV29-1
CASSLVSGISYEQYF TGCGCCAGCAGCTTGGTCTCAGGGATCTCCTACGAGCAGTACTTC TRBJ2-7 NA NA TRBV5-1
CSASVGATPLHF TGCAGTGCTAGTGTGGGGGCTACACCCCTCCACTTT TRBJ1-6 NA NA TRBV20-1
CASSLTITDRALYGYTF TGTGCCAGCAGCCTTACGATAACGGACAGGGCCCTCTATGGCTACACCTTC TRBJ1-2 NA TRBD1 TRBV5-5
CASSWQAGTGRNTIYF TGTGCCAGCAGCTGGCAAGCGGGGACAGGGAGAAACACCATATATTTT TRBJ1-3 NA TRBD1 TRBV7-8
CATRGDQPQHF TGTGCCACCAGGGGCGATCAGCCCCAGCATTTT TRBJ1-5 NA NA TRBV28
CSAQVGQITEAFF TGCAGCGCCCAAGTAGGACAGATTACTGAAGCTTTCTTT TRBJ1-1 NA NA TRBV29-1
CASSLGLAGGTGELFF TGTGCCAGCAGCTTAGGGCTAGCGGGAGGAACCGGGGAGCTGTTTTTT TRBJ2-2 NA TRBD2 TRBV7-9
CASGQLYEQYF TGTGCCAGCGGACAACTCTACGAGCAGTACTTC TRBJ2-7 few NA TRBV2
CASSLHLAGGLETQYF TGTGCCAGCAGCCTCCATTTGGCGGGAGGGCTGGAGACCCAGTACTTC TRBJ2-5 NA TRBD2 TRBV7-2
CASSRDREQETQYF TGTGCCAGTAGCCGGGACAGGGAACAAGAGACCCAGTACTTC TRBJ2-5 once TRBD1 TRBV19
CASSQGTAGANVLTF TGTGCCAGCAGCCAAGGGACTGCTGGGGCCAACGTCCTGACTTTC TRBJ2-6 NA NA TRBV3-1/TRBV3-2
CASSLRRAGGSGELFF TGTGCCAGCAGTTTGAGGAGGGCGGGAGGCTCCGGGGAGCTGTTTTTT TRBJ2-2 NA TRBD2 TRBV28
CASSRGLAGALDGEQYF TGTGCCAGTAGTCGCGGGTTAGCGGGAGCCCTCGATGGCGAGCAGTACTTC TRBJ2-7 NA TRBD2 TRBV19
CASSFGTGVSGELFF TGTGCCAGCAGCTTCGGGACAGGGGTCTCCGGGGAGCTGTTTTTT TRBJ2-2 NA TRBD1 TRBV7-8
CASSIQPLGPQHF TGTGCCAGCAGTATACAGCCTTTAGGGCCCCAGCATTTT TRBJ1-5 NA NA TRBV27
CAIGASGRSSYNEQFF TGTGCCATCGGGGCTAGCGGGAGGAGCTCCTACAATGAGCAGTTCTTC TRBJ2-1 NA TRBD2 TRBV10-3
CASSQGPIPSGNTIYF TGTGCCAGCAGCCAAGGCCCTATCCCCTCTGGAAACACCATATATTTT TRBJ1-3 NA NA TRBV3-1/TRBV3-2
CASSAGHATNEKLFF TGTGCCAGCAGTGCAGGGCATGCAACTAATGAAAAACTGTTTTTT TRBJ1-4 NA NA TRBV2
CASSQTSGRMGTGELFF TGCGCCAGCAGCCAAACTAGCGGGAGGATGGGCACCGGGGAGCTGTTTTTT TRBJ2-2 NA TRBD2 TRBV4-3
CATSDSGTSGKNEQFF TGTGCCACCAGTGATTCCGGGACTAGCGGGAAAAATGAGCAGTTCTTC TRBJ2-1 NA TRBD2 TRBV24-1
CASSLGGRSPYEQYF TGTGCCAGCAGCTTGGGAGGTAGAAGCCCCTACGAGCAGTACTTC TRBJ2-7 NA NA TRBV5-4
CASSMGQGHGYTF TGTGCCAGTAGTATGGGACAGGGGCATGGCTACACCTTC TRBJ1-2 NA TRBD1 TRBV19
CASSRDRGSPLHF TGTGCCAGCAGCCGGGACAGGGGTTCACCCCTCCACTTT TRBJ1-6 NA TRBD1 TRBV3-1/TRBV3-2